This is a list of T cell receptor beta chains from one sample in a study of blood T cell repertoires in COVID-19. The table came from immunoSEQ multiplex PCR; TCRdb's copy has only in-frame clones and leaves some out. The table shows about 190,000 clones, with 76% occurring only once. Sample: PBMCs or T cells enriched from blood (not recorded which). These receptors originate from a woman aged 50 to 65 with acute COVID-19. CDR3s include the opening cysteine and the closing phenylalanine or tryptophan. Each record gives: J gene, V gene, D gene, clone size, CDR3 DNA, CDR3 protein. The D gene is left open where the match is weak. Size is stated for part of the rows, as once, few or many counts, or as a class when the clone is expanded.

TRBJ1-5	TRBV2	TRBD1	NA	TGTGCCAGCAGGCAACAGGGGAATAGCAATCAGCCCCAGCATTTT	CASRQQGNSNQPQHF
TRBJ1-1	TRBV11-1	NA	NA	TGTGCCAGCAGCCGAATGGGACTCCAAGGCACTGAAGCTTTCTTT	CASSRMGLQGTEAFF
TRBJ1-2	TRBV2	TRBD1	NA	TGTGCCAGCACCGGGGACAGTTCTGGCTACACCTTC	CASTGDSSGYTF
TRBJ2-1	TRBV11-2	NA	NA	TGTGCCAGCAGCCGAATCAGCTCCTACAATGAGCAGTTCTTC	CASSRISSYNEQFF
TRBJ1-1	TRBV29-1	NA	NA	TGCAGCGTTGCGGTGAACACTGAAGCTTTCTTT	CSVAVNTEAFF
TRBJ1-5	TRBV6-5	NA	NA	TGTGCCAGCAGTTCAGGCGACACGGTATGGACCCAGCATTTT	CASSSGDTVWTQHF
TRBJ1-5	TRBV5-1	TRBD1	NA	TGCGCCAGCAGCCTAACAGGGGTCAATCAGCCCCAGCATTTT	CASSLTGVNQPQHF
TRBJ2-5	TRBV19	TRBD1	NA	TGTGCCAGTAGTGTCGACAGGGGCCTGGTAGAGACCCAGTACTTC	CASSVDRGLVETQYF
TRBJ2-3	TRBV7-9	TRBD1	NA	TGTGCCAGCAGCTTTACAGGGGGAGGAGATACGCAGTATTTT	CASSFTGGGDTQYF
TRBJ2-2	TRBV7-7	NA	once	TGTGCCAGCAGCCCCTCGGTCTCCACCGGGGAGCTGTTTTTT	CASSPSVSTGELFF
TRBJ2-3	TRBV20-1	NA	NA	TGCAGTGCTAGATCGGTAGATACGCAGTATTTT	CSARSVDTQYF
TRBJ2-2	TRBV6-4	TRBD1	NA	TGTGCCAGCAGTGACGATGTACAGGGGGTCGTGGGCGGGGAGCTGTTTTTT	CASSDDVQGVVGGELFF
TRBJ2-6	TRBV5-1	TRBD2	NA	TGCGCCAGCAGCCCCCCAAGGGCGGGGGGGCCTGGGGCCAACGTCCTGACTTTC	CASSPPRAGGPGANVLTF
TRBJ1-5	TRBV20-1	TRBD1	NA	TGCAGTGCGAGTCCGGGGACAGGGCGCAATCAGCCCCAGCATTTT	CSASPGTGRNQPQHF
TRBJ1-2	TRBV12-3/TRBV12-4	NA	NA	TGTGCCAGCACCCGGGACTCCTATGGCTACACCTTC	CASTRDSYGYTF
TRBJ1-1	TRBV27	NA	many	TGTGCCAGCAGTTCCTCGATTAGGGGTTGGGACACTGAAGCTTTCTTT	CASSSSIRGWDTEAFF
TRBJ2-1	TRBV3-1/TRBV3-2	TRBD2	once	TGTGCCAGCAGCCCGCGACCCGGGGCGGGGGGATGGGAGCAGTTCTTC	CASSPRPGAGGWEQFF
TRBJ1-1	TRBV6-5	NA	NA	TGTGCCAGCAGTCCTCCCGGCACAGTGAACACTGAAGCTTTCTTT	CASSPPGTVNTEAFF
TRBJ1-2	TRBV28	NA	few	TGTGCCAGCATTACAGGGTCCCAGGGCTATGGCTACACCTTC	CASITGSQGYGYTF
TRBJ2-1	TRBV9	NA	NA	TGTGCCAGCAGCGTAGACCCAGCGGGCGCCTACAATGAGCAGTTCTTC	CASSVDPAGAYNEQFF